This is a list of T cell receptor beta chains from one sample in a study of blood T cells in healthy people across ages. Via MiXCR, TCRdb re-called the 5' RACE reads, giving one row per CDR3 protein. The sample consists of approximately 800,000 distinct CDR3 sequences, about 56% of them appearing once. Specimen: blood. The origin of the receptors is a man aged 40-49 years in good health. Each CDR3 is given with its conserved first and last residue.

TRBV4-1 | CASSPSGTQETQFF
TRBV5-4 | CASSPRDQSYTF
TRBV20-1 | CSAREMDVQETQYF
TRBV12-3/TRBV12-4 | CASRTSGLNYGYTF
TRBV3-1 | CASSQEDYAVPNNEQFF
TRBV5-5 | CASSYGTGQETQYF
TRBV6-6 | CASSGWGNEQYF
TRBV7-2 | CASSLRSNQPQHF
TRBV20-1 | CSAHRDSSYNEQFF
TRBV12-3/TRBV12-4 | CASSWVTGELFF
TRBV12-3/TRBV12-4 | CARKLAGPSYNEQFF
TRBV24-1 | CATSDAAPLGYNEQFF
TRBV29-1 | CSTGTGSGYEQYF
TRBV6-2/TRBV6-3 | CASSTGFRSSNEQFF
TRBV28 | CASSLKAWGQGREQYF
TRBV5-1 | CASSIDRVVRETQYF
TRBV24-1 | CATRRGGADTQYF
TRBV3-1 | CASTLVGTSGNTGELFF
TRBV9 | CASSDMDTYEQYF
TRBV5-6 | CASSLGLAGYGTDTQYF
TRBV27 | CASSLFPSSDTQYF
TRBV5-6 | CASSWGSNNQPQHF
TRBV29-1 | CSVEFGGVGGRVYDYTF
TRBV29-1 | CSADQGHEQFF
TRBV20-1 | CSAKSPGRIGNEQFF
TRBV7-2 | CASSGRDRLFQETQYF
TRBV28 | CASSPGQVIYEQYF
TRBV7-3 | CASSPAGTGANVLTF
TRBV5-1 | CASSLVGDRGLDIQYF
TRBV20-1 | CSARDRRSLIYGYTF
TRBV10-3 | CAISEWMDRGNQPQHF
TRBV7-8 | CASSLAVTSGGAGTDTQYF
TRBV18 | CASSPPSGTLNEQFF
TRBV6-5 | CASSSSGGSPLHF
TRBV15 | CATQGRTGEVQPQHF
TRBV12-3/TRBV12-4 | CASSLAVSGNTIYF
TRBV11-1 | CASSFLGQSYEQYF
TRBV9 | CASSPTAGQPQETQYF
TRBV20-1 | CSARSSDGNYGYTF
TRBV27 | CASSRPGQSYEQYF
TRBV3-1 | CASSQVGAEENIQYF